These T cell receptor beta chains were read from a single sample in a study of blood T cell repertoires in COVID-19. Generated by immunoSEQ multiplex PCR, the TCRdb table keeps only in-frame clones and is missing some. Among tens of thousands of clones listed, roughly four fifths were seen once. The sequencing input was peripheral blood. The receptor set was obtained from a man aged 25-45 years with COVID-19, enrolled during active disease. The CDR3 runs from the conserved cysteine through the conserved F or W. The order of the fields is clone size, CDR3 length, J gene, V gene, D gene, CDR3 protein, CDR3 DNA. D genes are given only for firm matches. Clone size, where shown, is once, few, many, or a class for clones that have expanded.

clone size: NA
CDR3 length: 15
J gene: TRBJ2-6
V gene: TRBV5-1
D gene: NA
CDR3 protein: CASSLKAGGANVLTF
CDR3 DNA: TGCGCCAGCAGCTTGAAGGCGGGGGGGGCCAACGTCCTGACTTTC

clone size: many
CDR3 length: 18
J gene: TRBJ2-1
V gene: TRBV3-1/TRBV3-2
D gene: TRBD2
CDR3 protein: CASSQEGQIRGRVNEQFF
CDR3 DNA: TGTGCCAGCAGCCAAGAAGGTCAGATACGCGGGAGAGTCAATGAGCAGTTCTTC

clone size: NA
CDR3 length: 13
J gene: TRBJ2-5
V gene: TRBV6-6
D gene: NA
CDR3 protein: CASCRDFQETQYF
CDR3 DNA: TGTGCCAGTTGTCGGGACTTCCAAGAGACCCAGTACTTC

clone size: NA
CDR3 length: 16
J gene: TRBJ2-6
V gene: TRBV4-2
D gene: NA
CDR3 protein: CASSQDRDSGANVLTF
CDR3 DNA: TGTGCCAGCAGCCAAGACAGGGACTCTGGGGCCAACGTCCTGACTTTC

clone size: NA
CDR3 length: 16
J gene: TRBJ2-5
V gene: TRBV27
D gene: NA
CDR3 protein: CASSPLNRAFQETQYF
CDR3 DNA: TGTGCCAGCAGTCCACTAAACAGGGCGTTCCAAGAGACCCAGTACTTC

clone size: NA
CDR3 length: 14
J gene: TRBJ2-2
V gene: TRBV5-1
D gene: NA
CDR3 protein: CASTTIPLAGELFF
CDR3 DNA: TGCGCCAGCACCACAATCCCGTTGGCCGGGGAGCTGTTTTTT

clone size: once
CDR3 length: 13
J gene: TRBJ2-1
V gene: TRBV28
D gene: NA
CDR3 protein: CASGGFVLNEQFF
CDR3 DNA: TGTGCCAGTGGGGGGTTCGTACTTAATGAGCAGTTCTTC

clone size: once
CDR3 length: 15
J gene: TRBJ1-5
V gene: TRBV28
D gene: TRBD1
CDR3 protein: CASSRDRGEYQPQHF
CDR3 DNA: TGTGCCAGCAGCCGGGACAGGGGAGAGTATCAGCCCCAGCATTTT

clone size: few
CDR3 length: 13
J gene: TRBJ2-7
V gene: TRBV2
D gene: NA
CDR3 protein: CASTRGSIYEQYF
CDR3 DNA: TGTGCCAGTACCCGGGGTTCTATCTACGAGCAGTACTTC

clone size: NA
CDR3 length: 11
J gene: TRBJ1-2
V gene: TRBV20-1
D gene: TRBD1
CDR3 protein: CSAPTGAGYTF
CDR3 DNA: TGCAGTGCTCCTACAGGGGCTGGCTACACCTTC

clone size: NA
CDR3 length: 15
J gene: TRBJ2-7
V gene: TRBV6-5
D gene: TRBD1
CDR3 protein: CASSWSSGGSYEQYF
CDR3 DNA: TGTGCCAGCAGTTGGTCTTCAGGGGGCAGCTACGAGCAGTACTTC

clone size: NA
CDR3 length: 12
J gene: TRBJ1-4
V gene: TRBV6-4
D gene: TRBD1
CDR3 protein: CASTGVNEKLFF
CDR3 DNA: TGTGCTTCGACAGGGGTTAACGAAAAACTGTTTTTT

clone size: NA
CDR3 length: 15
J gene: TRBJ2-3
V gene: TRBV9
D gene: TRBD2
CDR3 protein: CASSASGRVGDTQYF
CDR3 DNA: TGTGCCAGCAGCGCTAGCGGGAGGGTCGGGGATACGCAGTATTTT

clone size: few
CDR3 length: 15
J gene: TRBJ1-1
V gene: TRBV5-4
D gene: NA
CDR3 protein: CASSRGGGSYTEAFF
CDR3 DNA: TGTGCCAGCAGCCGGGGCGGGGGTTCATACACTGAAGCTTTCTTT

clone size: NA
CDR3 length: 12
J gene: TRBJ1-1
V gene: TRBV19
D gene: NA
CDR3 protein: CASSSGYSEAFF
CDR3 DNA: TGTGCCAGTAGTAGTGGTTACAGTGAAGCTTTCTTT

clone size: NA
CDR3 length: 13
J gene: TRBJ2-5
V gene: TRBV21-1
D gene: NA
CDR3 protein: CASLGREPKAQYF
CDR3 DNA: TGTGCCAGCTTAGGGCGGGAGCCCAAGGCCCAGTACTTC

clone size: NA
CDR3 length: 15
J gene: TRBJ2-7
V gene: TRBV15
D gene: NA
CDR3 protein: CATSREAQGKYEQYF
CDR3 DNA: TGTGCCACCAGCAGAGAGGCCCAGGGCAAATACGAGCAGTACTTC

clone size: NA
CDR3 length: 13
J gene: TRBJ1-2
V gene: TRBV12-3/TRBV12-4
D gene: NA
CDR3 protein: CASSRGLTYGYTF
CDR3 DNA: TGTGCCAGCAGTAGGGGACTGACCTATGGCTACACCTTC

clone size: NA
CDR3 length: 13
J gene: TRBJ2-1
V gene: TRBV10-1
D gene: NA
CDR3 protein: CASSGPAGHEQFF
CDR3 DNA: TGCGCCAGCAGTGGGCCAGCGGGTCATGAGCAGTTCTTC

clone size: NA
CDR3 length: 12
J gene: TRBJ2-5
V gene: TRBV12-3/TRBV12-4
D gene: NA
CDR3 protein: CASSFGEETQYF
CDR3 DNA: TGTGCCAGCTCGTTCGGAGAGGAGACCCAGTACTTC

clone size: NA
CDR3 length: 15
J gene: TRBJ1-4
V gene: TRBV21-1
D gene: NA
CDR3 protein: CASSKYNRSWEKLFF
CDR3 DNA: TGTGCCAGCAGCAAATATAACAGATCGTGGGAAAAACTGTTTTTT

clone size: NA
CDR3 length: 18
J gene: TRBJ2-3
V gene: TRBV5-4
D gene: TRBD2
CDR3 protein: CASSPGLAGFRLTDTQYF
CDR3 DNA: TGTGCCAGCAGCCCTGGACTAGCGGGTTTCAGACTCACAGATACGCAGTATTTT

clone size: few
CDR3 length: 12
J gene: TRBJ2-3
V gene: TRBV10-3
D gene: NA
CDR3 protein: CAIRGSTDTQYF
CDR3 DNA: TGTGCCATACGGGGTTCCACAGATACGCAGTATTTT

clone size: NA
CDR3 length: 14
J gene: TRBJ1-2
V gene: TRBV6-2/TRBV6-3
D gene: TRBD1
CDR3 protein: CASSPGGRSYGYTF
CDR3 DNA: TGTGCCAGCAGTCCAGGGGGACGGTCCTATGGCTACACCTTC

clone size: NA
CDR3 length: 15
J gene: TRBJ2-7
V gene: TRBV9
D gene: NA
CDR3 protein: CASSVDPRPAYEQYF
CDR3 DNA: TGTGCCAGCAGCGTAGATCCGCGGCCGGCCTACGAGCAGTACTTC

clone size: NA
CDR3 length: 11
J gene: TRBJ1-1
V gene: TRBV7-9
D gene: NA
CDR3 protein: CASSPESEAFF
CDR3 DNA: TGTGCCAGCAGTCCGGAGTCTGAAGCTTTCTTT

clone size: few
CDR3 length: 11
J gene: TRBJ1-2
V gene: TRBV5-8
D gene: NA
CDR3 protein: CASSLAGGYTF
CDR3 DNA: TGTGCCAGCAGCTTGGCCGGGGGCTACACCTTC

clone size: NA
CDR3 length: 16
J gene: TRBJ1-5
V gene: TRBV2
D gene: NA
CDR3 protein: CASSDGRVDGYQPQHF
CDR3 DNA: TGTGCCAGCAGTGACGGCAGGGTGGATGGGTATCAGCCCCAGCATTTT